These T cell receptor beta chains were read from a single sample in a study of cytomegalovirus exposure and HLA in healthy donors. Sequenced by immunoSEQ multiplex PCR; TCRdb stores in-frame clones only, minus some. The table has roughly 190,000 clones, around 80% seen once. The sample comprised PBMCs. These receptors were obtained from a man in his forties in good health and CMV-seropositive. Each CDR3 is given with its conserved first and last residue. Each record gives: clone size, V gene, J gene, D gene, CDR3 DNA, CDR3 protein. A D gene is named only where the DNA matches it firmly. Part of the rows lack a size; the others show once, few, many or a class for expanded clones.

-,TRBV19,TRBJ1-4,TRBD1,TGTGCCAGTAGTCTCTCCACAGGGGGCAGGGAAAAACTGTTTTTT,CASSLSTGGREKLFF
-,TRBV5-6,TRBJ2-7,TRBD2,TGTGCCAGCAGCTTGGTGGCGGGGGGTTTCTCCTACGAGCAGTACTTC,CASSLVAGGFSYEQYF
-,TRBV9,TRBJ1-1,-,TGTGCCAGCAGCCCCTGGGGGCAGAGGAACACTGAAGCTTTCTTT,CASSPWGQRNTEAFF
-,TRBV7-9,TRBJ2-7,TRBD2,TGTGCCAGCAGCCCGGGGGAGGGACCCTACGAGCAGTACTTC,CASSPGEGPYEQYF
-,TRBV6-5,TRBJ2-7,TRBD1,TGTGCCAGCAGTGGGACAGGGTCGGTCGGCGAGCAGTACTTC,CASSGTGSVGEQYF
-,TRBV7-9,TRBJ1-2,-,TGTGCCAGCAGCTTAGGAAACACAGGCCAGTATGGCTACACCTTC,CASSLGNTGQYGYTF
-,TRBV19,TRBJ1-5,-,TGTGCCAGTAGTCCGGGGACTGCTAATCAGCCCCAGCATTTT,CASSPGTANQPQHF
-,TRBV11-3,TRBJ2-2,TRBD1,TGTGCCAGCAGCCAGGGGGCATGGGGGCAAAAAAGCACCGGGGAGCTGTTTTTT,CASSQGAWGQKSTGELFF
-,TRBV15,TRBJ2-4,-,TGTGCCACCAGCAGTGGTCGGGGGAGTGAAAACATTCAGTACTTC,CATSSGRGSENIQYF
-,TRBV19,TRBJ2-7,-,TGTGCCAGTCAGGGGAAGTACTTC,CASQGKYF
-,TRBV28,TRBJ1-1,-,TGTGCCACTCTGGGTCTCCCGGGCACTGAAGCTTTCTTT,CATLGLPGTEAFF
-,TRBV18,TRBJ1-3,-,TGTGCCAGCTCACCAGGGCAGGGACTACAAGGAAACACCATATATTTT,CASSPGQGLQGNTIYF
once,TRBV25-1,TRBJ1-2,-,TGTGCCAGCAGTGAACCCGGGAACTATGGCTACACCTTC,CASSEPGNYGYTF
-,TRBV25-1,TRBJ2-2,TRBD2,TGTGCCAGCAGTGACAGGCGGGGGGGCCGAATAACCGGGGAGCTGTTTTTT,CASSDRRGGRITGELFF
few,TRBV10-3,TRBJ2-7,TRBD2,TGTGCCACACTGGGAGAAGCGGGGGGGGTAATTTACGAGCAGTACTTC,CATLGEAGGVIYEQYF
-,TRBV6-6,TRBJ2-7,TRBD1,TGTGCCAGCAGTTACGCTGGGACAGGGGGATACGAGCAGTACTTC,CASSYAGTGGYEQYF
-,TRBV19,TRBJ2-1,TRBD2,TGTGCCAGTAGTAGTGGTGGGGGGGGGAATGAGCAGTTCTTC,CASSSGGGGNEQFF
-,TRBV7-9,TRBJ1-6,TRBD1,TGTGCCAGCAGCTCGGGACAGGGAGAAAATTCACCCCTCCACTTT,CASSSGQGENSPLHF
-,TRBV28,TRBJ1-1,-,TGTGCCAGCAGCCACTTGGGGGGACGGGACGTCGCTGAAGCTTTCTTT,CASSHLGGRDVAEAFF
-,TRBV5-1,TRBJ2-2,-,TGCGCCAGCAGCTTGGGGGGTAGCGCCGGGGAGCTGTTTTTT,CASSLGGSAGELFF
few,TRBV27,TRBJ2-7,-,TGTGCCAGCAGTTCCTTGACAGCCTACGAGCAGTACTTC,CASSSLTAYEQYF
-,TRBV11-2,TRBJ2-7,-,TGTGCCAGCAGCTCATCCTACGAGCAGTACTTC,CASSSSYEQYF
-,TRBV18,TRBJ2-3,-,TGTGCCAGCTCTCGGGATGGCACAGATACGCAGTATTTT,CASSRDGTDTQYF
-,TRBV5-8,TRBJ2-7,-,TGTGCCAGCAGCTTGGAAAGGAGCAAGCCCTCCTACGAGCAGTACTTC,CASSLERSKPSYEQYF
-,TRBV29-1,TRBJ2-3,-,TGCAGCGCTCTGGGCTCCACTAGCACAGATACGCAGTATTTT,CSALGSTSTDTQYF
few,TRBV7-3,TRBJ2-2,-,TGTGCCAGCAGCTTATCCCCACAGAACACCGGGGAGCTGTTTTTT,CASSLSPQNTGELFF
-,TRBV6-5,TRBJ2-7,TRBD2,TGTGCCAGCAGTTCCGAGACTAGCGGGAGCGACGAGCAGTACTTC,CASSSETSGSDEQYF
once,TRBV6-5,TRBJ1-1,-,TGTGCCAGCAGTTACTCCACCGACGGGAGAGCTTTCTTT,CASSYSTDGRAFF
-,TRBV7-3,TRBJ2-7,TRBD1,TGTGCCAGCAGCTTAACCGGGACAGGTATCGGCGAGCAGTACTTC,CASSLTGTGIGEQYF